What follows describes a single T cell receptor (beta chain). Its target is not known. The sample is drawn from a study of identical twins. General observations from the study: Fewer insertions characterized abundant cord blood beta clonotypes, whereas memory repertoires showed none. Compared with models, monozygotic twins showed more out-of-frame TCR alpha sharing.

Each cDNA held unique molecular identifiers, and template switching gave it a universal primer site. One entry per CDR3 protein, called by TCRdb with MiXCR from the 5' RACE reads. The data hold some 1,600,000 distinct CDR3 sequences, with less than 35% observed a single time. This clonotype originated in a newborn girl in good health. The specimen was cord blood.

The CDR3 here is CSADSSTAYNEQYF. CDR3 sequence (DNA): TGCAGTGCCGACTCTAGTACTGCCTACAATGAGCAGTACTTC. The chain carries TRBV20-1 and TRBJ2-1; D unclear. The last part of the DNA fits TRBJ2-7 better; the J call may be wrong. CDR3 size: 14 residues. The germline V gene has CDR1 DFQATT and CDR2 SNEGSKA (reference sequence).